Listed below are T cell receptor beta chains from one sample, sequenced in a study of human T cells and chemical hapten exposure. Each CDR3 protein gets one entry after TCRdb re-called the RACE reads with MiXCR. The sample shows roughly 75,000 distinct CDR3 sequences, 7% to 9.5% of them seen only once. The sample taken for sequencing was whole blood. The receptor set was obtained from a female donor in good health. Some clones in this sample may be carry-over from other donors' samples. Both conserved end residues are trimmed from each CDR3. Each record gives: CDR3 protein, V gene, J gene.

ASSQDKLTEAF	TRBV4-2	TRBJ1-1
ASSFSPLIRGNQPQH	TRBV12-3/TRBV12-4	TRBJ1-5
ASSYSAGANNSPLH	TRBV6-5	TRBJ1-6
ASSAGIAGGYEQF	TRBV9	TRBJ2-1
SATDRGYEQY	TRBV20-1	TRBJ2-7
SVEVWGLAGGSLETQY	TRBV29-1	TRBJ2-5
TSQRGDSTDTQY	TRBV9	TRBJ2-3
ASSPTGDAQPQH	TRBV3-1	TRBJ1-5
ASRFRGTQY	TRBV12-3/TRBV12-4	TRBJ2-3
ASSSPWTQY	TRBV6-5	TRBJ2-5
ASSLQAGKPQH	TRBV7-9	TRBJ1-5
ASSLVGGSTEAF	TRBV7-9	TRBJ1-1
ASSLADVLNGYT	TRBV7-6	TRBJ1-2
ASSLGPGGAESPLH	TRBV7-2	TRBJ1-6
ASSRIDRATNEKLF	TRBV3-1	TRBJ1-4
ASSLVSLPGEAF	TRBV7-9	TRBJ1-1
ASSLEGGPYEQY	TRBV5-1	TRBJ2-7
ASSLRGPRPTEAF	TRBV18	TRBJ1-1
ASSLDRSSYNEQF	TRBV7-2	TRBJ2-1
ASSRDWGGTEAF	TRBV3-1	TRBJ1-1
ASSYLLAGTSSGANVLT	TRBV6-2/TRBV6-3	TRBJ2-6
ASSLPGAYEQY	TRBV5-1	TRBJ2-7
ASSSTGEAEAF	TRBV12-3/TRBV12-4	TRBJ1-1
ASSLPGQGALGANVLT	TRBV5-1	TRBJ2-6
ASSYSGTVNEKLF	TRBV6-5	TRBJ1-4